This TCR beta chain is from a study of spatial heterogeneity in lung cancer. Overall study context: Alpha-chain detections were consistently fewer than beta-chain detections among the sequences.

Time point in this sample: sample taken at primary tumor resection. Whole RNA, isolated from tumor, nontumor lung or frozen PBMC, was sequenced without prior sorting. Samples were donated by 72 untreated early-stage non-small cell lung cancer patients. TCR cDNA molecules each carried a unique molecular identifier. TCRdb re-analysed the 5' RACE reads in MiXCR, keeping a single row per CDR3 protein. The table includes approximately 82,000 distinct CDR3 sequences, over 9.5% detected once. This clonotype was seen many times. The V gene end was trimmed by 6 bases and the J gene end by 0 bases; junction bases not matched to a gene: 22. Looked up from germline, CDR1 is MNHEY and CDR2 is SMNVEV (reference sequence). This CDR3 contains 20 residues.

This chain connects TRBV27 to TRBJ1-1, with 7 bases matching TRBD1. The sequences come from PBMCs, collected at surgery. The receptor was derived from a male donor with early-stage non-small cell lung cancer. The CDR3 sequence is CASRSRIGTIGQAMNTEAFF. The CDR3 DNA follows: TGTGCCAGCAGATCCAGGATAGGGACTATCGGACAGGCAATGAACACTGAAGCTTTCTTT.